This T cell receptor (beta chain) comes out of a study of chemoradiotherapy in HPV16-positive cancers. The CDR3 totals 13 residues. CDR1 is SNHLY, CDR2 FYNNEI, per germline. V was trimmed by 5 bases and J by 4 bases, leaving 11 bases between them. The assay was immunoSEQ multiplex PCR, and TCRdb's table has in-frame clones only and misses some. Of 3,000 to 4,000 clones listed, roughly four fifths are singletons. The table lists this clone with a few counts. This specimen consisted of tumor tissue, obtained from a patient who underwent chemoradiotherapy. The sequence was obtained from a human donor with HPV-associated anogenital cancer. The chain combines TRBV2 with TRBJ2-5; maybe TRBD1 (5 bases). In DNA form, the CDR3 reads TGTGCCAGCAGTCGGTCAGGGCTAGAGACCCAGTACTTC. This encodes CASSRSGLETQYF.